A single sample gave rise to the 18 T cell receptor beta chains below, sequenced in a study of cytotoxic CD8 clonotypes in ibrutinib-treated CLL. This table comes from immunoSEQ multiplex PCR, and its TCRdb copy is limited to in-frame clones, with some not included. The sample contains about 160,000 clones, about 80% of which appear only once. The input for sequencing was PBMCs, taken after 12 months of ibrutinib treatment. The receptors come from a human donor with chronic lymphocytic leukemia.

As concerns this clone: One end of the junction fails to match germline, which may point to a read error. This rearrangement joins TRBV27 to TRBJ1-1; a weak D match, TRBD1 (6 bases). Germline V gives CDR1 MNHEY, CDR2 SMNVEV (reference sequence). CDR3 length: 14 amino acids. The CDR3 loop reads CASRLWGGGTEAFF. Written as DNA, the CDR3 is TGTGCCAGCAGATTATGGGGAGGGGGCACTGAAGCTTTCTTT.

V and J are TRBV7-9 and TRBJ2-1; 16 bases align to TRBD2. CDR1 SEHNR and CDR2 FQNEAQ come from the germline V gene (reference sequence). The CDR3 is made up of 16 amino acids. Trimming cost V 3 bases and J 5 bases; bases outside gene matches: 1. CDR3 amino acids: CASSLGLAGGNNEQFF. DNA for the CDR3: TGTGCCAGCAGCTTGGGACTAGCGGGGGGGAACAATGAGCAGTTCTTC. Using reference TRBV7-9 and TRBJ2-1 for the parts outside the CDR3, the full variable domain is DTGVSQNPRHKITKRGQNVTFRCDPISEHNRLYWYRQTLGQGPEFLTYFQNEAQLEKSRLLSDRFSAERPKGSFSTLEIQRTEQGDSAMYLCASSLGLAGGNNEQFFGPGTRLTVL.

The chain carries TRBV7-2 and TRBJ2-7, with a weak D call TRBD1 (5 bases). V was cut by 0 bases and J by 2 bases, with 14 bases left in between. From germline, CDR1 is SGHTA and CDR2 FQGNSA. CDR3 length: 16 amino acids. The CDR3 loop reads CASSLALGVTAYEQYF. The CDR3 region has the DNA TGTGCCAGCAGCTTAGCCTTAGGGGTCACGGCCTACGAGCAGTACTTC. The complete variable domain, with remaining parts taken from reference TRBV7-2 and TRBJ2-7, reads GAGVSQSPSNKVTEKGKDVELRCDPISGHTALYWYRQSLGQGLEFLIYFQGNSAPDKSGLPSDRFSAERTGGSVSTLTIQRTQQEDSAVYLCASSLALGVTAYEQYFGPGTRLTVT.

This clone was seen a few times. This sequence joins TRBV28 and TRBJ1-3; D is possibly TRBD1 (5 bases). CDR1 is MDHEN and CDR2 is SYDVKM in the germline V gene. This CDR3 comprises 16 residues. The V end was cut by 6 bases, the J end by 0 bases, with 15 bases between. CDR3 nucleotide sequence: TGTGCCAGCAGGCCAGGCGACAGCCGCTCTGGAAACACCATATATTTT. Its translation: CASRPGDSRSGNTIYF.

The chain uses TRBV27 and TRBJ2-7; 8 bases line up with TRBD1. Germline CDR1 reads MNHEY; CDR2 reads SMNVEV (reference sequence). The CDR3 extends over 15 amino acids. Germline trimming cut 4 bases from V and 3 bases from J; bases unmatched to any gene: 8. CDR3 amino acids: CASSYATRGLYEQYF. CDR3 sequence (DNA): TGTGCCAGCAGTTACGCGACCAGGGGGCTCTACGAGCAGTACTTC.

The chain couples TRBV7-9 to TRBJ2-3; 7 nucleotides line up with TRBD1. The J segment lost 5 bases and the V segment lost 5 bases, leaving 10 bases of the junction unmatched. The CDR3 runs to 15 residues. Looked up from germline, CDR1 is SEHNR and CDR2 is FQNEAQ (reference sequence). The CDR3: CASSPREGAGDTQYF. CDR3 bases: TGTGCCAGCAGCCCCCGTGAGGGGGCTGGAGATACGCAGTATTTT. The full variable domain, its missing parts supplied by reference TRBV7-9 and TRBJ2-3, is DTGVSQNPRHKITKRGQNVTFRCDPISEHNRLYWYRQTLGQGPEFLTYFQNEAQLEKSRLLSDRFSAERPKGSFSTLEIQRTEQGDSAMYLCASSPREGAGDTQYFGPGTRLTVL.

The rearrangement links TRBV4-1 to TRBJ1-5, with D possibly TRBD1 on 6 matching bases. Germline loops: CDR1 MGHRA, CDR2 YSYEKL. V was trimmed by 0 bases and J by 5 bases, leaving 11 bases between them. This CDR3 contains 15 residues. The DNA of the CDR3 is TGCGCCAGCAGCCAAGATCTGGGGGGCGATCAGCCCCAGCATTTT. It codes for CASSQDLGGDQPQHF.

The chain couples TRBV6-1 to TRBJ2-7, with D unclear. The CDR3 sequence is 12 residues long. In germline, CDR1 is MNHNS, CDR2 SASEGT. The V end was cut by 7 bases, the J end by 0 bases, with 7 bases between. As DNA, the CDR3 is TGTGCCAGCACCCAGAGCTCCTACGAGCAGTACTTC. This codes for CASTQSSYEQYF.

Ten or more counts support this clone. The rearrangement links TRBV28 to TRBJ2-6; TRBD1 matches 9 bases. The CDR3 length is 17 residues. V gave up 8 bases and J gave up 4 bases; unmatched junction bases: 12. Germline CDR1 MDHEN, CDR2 SYDVKM. The CDR3 DNA reads as TGTGCCAGCGGAGGTCCCGGGACAGGGCTCGGGGCCAACGTCCTGACTTTC. Its translation is CASGGPGTGLGANVLTF.

Here the CDR3 reads CASCQVGASSPLHF. In nucleotides, the CDR3 is TGTGCCAGCTGCCAGGTTGGGGCGTCGTCCCCCCTCCACTTT. The genes are TRBV7-9 and TRBJ1-6; TRBD1 might be the D (5 bases). V was cut by 8 bases and J by 13 bases, with 21 bases left in between. The V gene's germline CDR1 is SEHNR and CDR2 FQNEAQ (reference sequence). The CDR3 is made up of 14 amino acids.

On this clone: Distinct nucleotide sequences in the sample also encode this CDR3. The V and J genes are TRBV19 and TRBJ1-5; no reliable D call. The CDR3 has 14 amino acids. V was cut by 5 bases and J by 2 bases, with 10 bases left in between. Germline V lookup: CDR1 LNHDA, CDR2 SQIVND (reference sequence). The chain's CDR3 is CASSPQQGNQPQHF. For the CDR3, the DNA is TGTGCCAGTAGTCCCCAGCAGGGCAATCAGCCCCAGCATTTT.

The chain links TRBV6-5 to TRBJ1-2; the D is unclear. CDR3 size: 14 residues. Germline values: CDR1 MNHEY, CDR2 SVGAGI. V lost 2 bases and J lost 2, with 9 bases in between. CDR3 bases: TGTGCCAGCAGTTACGGGAGCGGGAACTATGGCTACACCTTC. Translated, it gives CASSYGSGNYGYTF.

This chain connects TRBV20-1 to TRBJ2-7; D unclear. V gave up 1 base and J gave up 7 bases, with 8 bases separating them. The CDR3 has 11 amino acids. Germline V gene lookup returns CDR1 DFQATT and CDR2 SNEGSKA (reference sequence). The CDR3 DNA is TGCAGTGCTAGAGCGGTGGAGGAGCAGTACTTC. Translating gives CSARAVEEQYF.

J is TRBJ1-1 and V is TRBV4-3; D gene uncertain. Germline values: CDR1 LGHNA, CDR2 YSLEER. Trimming removed 0 bases at V and 1 base at J, with 9 bases between. There are 15 residues in the CDR3. DNA of the CDR3: TGCGCCAGCAGCCAAGATAGGGTAGGGAACACTGAAGCTTTCTTT. As protein: CASSQDRVGNTEAFF.

V and J are TRBV6-5 and TRBJ1-5; D is ambiguous. Germline V gene sequence: CDR1 MNHEY, CDR2 SVGAGI. Between the trimmed V and J ends, which lost 2 bases and 2 bases, there was a span of 7 bases. CDR3 size: 14 residues. The CDR3 nucleotides are TGTGCCAGCAGTTACGCAAGGGGCAATCAGCCCCAGCATTTT. It is translated as CASSYARGNQPQHF.

The chain combines TRBV18 with TRBJ1-2; D remains ambiguous. Germline V CDR1 and CDR2: KGHSH, LQKENI. The CDR3 runs to 14 residues. The germline V and J ends were trimmed by 3 bases and 7 bases, with 15 bases remaining between them. The CDR3 DNA reads as TGTGCCAGCTCACCGGACCGAACGGTTTTTGGCTACACCTTC. As protein: CASSPDRTVFGYTF.

V usage is TRBV15 and J usage is TRBJ2-2, with D possibly TRBD1 on 6 matching bases. CDR3 length: 16 amino acids. Germline loops: CDR1 LNHNV, CDR2 YYDKDF (reference sequence). Trimming removed 0 bases at V and 1 base at J, with 9 bases between. The CDR3 nucleotides read TGTGCCACCAGCAGAGATAGGGACATGAACACCGGGGAGCTGTTTTTT. It encodes CATSRDRDMNTGELFF.

This chain joins TRBV28 and TRBJ2-7; the match to TRBD1 covers 7 bases. The V segment lost 6 bases and the J segment 0 bases; nucleotides outside the gene matches: 2. Germline CDR1 is MDHEN and CDR2 is SYDVKM. The CDR3 covers 13 residues. This CDR3 reads CASSRQGSYEQYF. DNA for the CDR3: TGTGCCAGCAGCAGACAGGGCTCCTACGAGCAGTACTTC.